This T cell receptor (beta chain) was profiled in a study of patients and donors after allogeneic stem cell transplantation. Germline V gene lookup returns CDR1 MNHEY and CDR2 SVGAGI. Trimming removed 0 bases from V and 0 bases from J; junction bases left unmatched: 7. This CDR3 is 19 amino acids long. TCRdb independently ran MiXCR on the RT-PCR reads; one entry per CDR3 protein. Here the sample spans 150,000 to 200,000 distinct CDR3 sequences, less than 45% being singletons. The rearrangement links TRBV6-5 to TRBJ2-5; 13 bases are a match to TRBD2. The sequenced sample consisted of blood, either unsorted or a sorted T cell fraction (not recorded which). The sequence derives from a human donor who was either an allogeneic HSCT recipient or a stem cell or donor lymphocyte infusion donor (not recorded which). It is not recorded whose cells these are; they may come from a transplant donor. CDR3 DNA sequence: TGTGCCAGCAGTTACTCGATACTAGCGGGAGGGCCGTACCAAGAGACCCAGTACTTC. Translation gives CASSYSILAGGPYQETQYF.